Sequencing of this T cell receptor beta chain was carried out in a study of CD8+ T cells in alopecia areata. Extraction and reverse transcription of RNA yielded cDNA as the sequencing template. Some clones are missing from TCRdb's copy, which holds only in-frame ones; the method was immunoSEQ multiplex PCR. Here the sample spans a few hundred thousand clones, 40% to 55% being singletons. This CDR3 spans 14 amino acids. V was trimmed by 0 bases and J by 1 base, leaving 6 bases between them. From germline, CDR1 is LGHNA and CDR2 YSLEER. Treatment specified: oral pan-JAK inhibitor, 5-10 mg twice daily. Alopecia areata patients gave lesional scalp punch biopsies and peripheral blood samples. CD4+ and CD8+ T cells were sorted from PBMCs stained for CD3, CD4 and CD8.

This TCR derives from a human donor with alopecia areata. This material consisted of CD4+ T cells sorted from blood, taken around week 36, from a patient treated with tofacitinib. The chain recombines TRBV4-3 with TRBJ1-1, with D unclear. In nucleotides, the CDR3 is TGCGCCAGCAGCCAAGAGGACTGGAACACTGAAGCTTTCTTT. Protein product: CASSQEDWNTEAFF.